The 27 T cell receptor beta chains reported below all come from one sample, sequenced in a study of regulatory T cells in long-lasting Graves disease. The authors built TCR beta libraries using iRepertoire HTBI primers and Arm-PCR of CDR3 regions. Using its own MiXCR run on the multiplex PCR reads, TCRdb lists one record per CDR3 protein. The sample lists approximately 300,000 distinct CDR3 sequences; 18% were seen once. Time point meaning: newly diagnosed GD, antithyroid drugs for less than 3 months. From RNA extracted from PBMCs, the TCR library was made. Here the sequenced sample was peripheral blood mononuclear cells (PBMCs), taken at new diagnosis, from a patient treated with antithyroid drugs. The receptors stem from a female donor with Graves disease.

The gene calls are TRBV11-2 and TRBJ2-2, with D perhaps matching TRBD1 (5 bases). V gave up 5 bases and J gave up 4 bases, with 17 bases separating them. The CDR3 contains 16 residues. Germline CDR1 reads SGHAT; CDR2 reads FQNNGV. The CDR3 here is CASSNPDWGSTGELFF. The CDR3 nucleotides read TGTGCCAGCAGCAACCCCGATTGGGGCAGCACCGGGGAGCTGTTTTTT.

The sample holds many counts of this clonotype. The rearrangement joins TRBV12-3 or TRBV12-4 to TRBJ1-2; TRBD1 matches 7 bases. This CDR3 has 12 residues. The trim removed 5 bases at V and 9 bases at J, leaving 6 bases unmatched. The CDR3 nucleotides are TGTGCCAGCAGTGACAGGGCAGTTAGCTACACCTTC. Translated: CASSDRAVSYTF.

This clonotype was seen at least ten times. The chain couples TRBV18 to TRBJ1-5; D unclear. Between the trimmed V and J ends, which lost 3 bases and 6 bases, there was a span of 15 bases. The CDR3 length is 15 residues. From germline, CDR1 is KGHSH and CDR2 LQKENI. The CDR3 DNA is TGTGCCAGCTCACCCGTCGCGGTATCAACTCAGCCCCAGCATTTT. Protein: CASSPVAVSTQPQHF. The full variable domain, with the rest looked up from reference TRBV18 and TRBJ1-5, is NAGVMQNPRHLVRRRGQEARLRCSPMKGHSHVYWYRQLPEEGLKFMVYLQKENIIDESGMPKERFSAEFPKEGPSILRIQQVVRGDSAAYFCASSPVAVSTQPQHFGDGTRLSIL.

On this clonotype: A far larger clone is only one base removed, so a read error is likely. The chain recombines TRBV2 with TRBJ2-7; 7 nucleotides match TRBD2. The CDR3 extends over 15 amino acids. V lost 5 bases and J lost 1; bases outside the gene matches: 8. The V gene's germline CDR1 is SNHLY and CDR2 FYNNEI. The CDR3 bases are TGTGCCAGCAGTTCCTCTAGCGGCTTATCCTACGAGCAGTACTTC. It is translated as CASSSSSGLSYEQYF.

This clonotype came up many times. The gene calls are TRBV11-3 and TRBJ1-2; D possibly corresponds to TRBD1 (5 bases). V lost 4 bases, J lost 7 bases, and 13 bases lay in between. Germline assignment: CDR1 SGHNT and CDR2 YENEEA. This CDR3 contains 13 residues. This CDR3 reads CASSSRGFGGYTF. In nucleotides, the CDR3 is TGTGCCAGCAGCTCCCGGGGGTTCGGTGGCTACACCTTC. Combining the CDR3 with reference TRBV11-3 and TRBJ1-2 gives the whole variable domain EAGVVQSPRYKIIEKKQPVAFWCNPISGHNTLYWYLQNLGQGPELLIRYENEEAVDDSQLPKDRFSAERLKGVDSTLKIQPAELGDSAVYLCASSSRGFGGYTFGSGTRLTVV.

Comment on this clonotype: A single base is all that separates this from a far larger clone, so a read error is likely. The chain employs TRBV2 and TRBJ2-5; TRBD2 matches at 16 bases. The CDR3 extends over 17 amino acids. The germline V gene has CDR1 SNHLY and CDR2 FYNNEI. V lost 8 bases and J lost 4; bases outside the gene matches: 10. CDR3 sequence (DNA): TGTGCCAGCGTGCCGGGACTAGCGGGAGGGCCGGTAGAGACCCAGTACTTC. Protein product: CASVPGLAGGPVETQYF.

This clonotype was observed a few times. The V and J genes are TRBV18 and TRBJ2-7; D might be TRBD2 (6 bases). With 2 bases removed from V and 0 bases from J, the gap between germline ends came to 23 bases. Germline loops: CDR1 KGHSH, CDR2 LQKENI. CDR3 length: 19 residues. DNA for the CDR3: TGTGCCAGCTCACCAAAGGGCGGGGCCCTCGTCAGGAGCTCCTACGAGCAGTACTTC. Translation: CASSPKGGALVRSSYEQYF.

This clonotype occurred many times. The CDR3 DNA is TGTGCCAGCAGTAGGGGACTAGCGGCCTCCTACGAGCAGTACTTC. It encodes CASSRGLAASYEQYF. The chain recombines TRBV28 with TRBJ2-7, with TRBD2 identical over 11 bases. Germline CDR1 is MDHEN and CDR2 is SYDVKM. The ends lost 5 bases at V and 0 bases at J; junction bases unmatched: 3. The length of the CDR3 is 15 residues.

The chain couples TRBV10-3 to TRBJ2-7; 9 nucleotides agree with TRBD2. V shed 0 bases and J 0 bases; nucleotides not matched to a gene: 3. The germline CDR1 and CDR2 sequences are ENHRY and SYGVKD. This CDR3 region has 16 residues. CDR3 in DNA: TGTGCCATCAGTGAGTCGGGTAGCGGGAGCTCCTACGAGCAGTACTTC. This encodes CAISESGSGSSYEQYF.

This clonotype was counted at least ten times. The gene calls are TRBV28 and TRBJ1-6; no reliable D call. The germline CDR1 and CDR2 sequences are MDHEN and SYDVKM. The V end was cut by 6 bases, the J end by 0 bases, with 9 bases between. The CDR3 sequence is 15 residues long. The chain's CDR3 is CASSTPVSYNSPLHF. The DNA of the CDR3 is TGTGCCAGCAGCACCCCTGTCTCCTATAATTCACCCCTCCACTTT.

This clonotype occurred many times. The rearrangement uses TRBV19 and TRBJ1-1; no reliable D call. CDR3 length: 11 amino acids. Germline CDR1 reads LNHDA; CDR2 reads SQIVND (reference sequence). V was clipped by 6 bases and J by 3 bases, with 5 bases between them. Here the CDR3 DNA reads TGTGCCAGTAGAAGTGACACTGAAGCTTTCTTT. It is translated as CASRSDTEAFF.

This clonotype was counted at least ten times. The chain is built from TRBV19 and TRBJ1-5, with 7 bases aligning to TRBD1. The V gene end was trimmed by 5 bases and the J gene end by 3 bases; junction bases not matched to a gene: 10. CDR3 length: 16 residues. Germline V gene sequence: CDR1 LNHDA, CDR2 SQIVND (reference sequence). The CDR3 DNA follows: TGTGCCAGTAGTCAGGACAGGCGGCCCGACAATCAGCCCCAGCATTTT. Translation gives CASSQDRRPDNQPQHF.

In DNA form, the CDR3 reads TGTGCCAGCAGTAGCCAGGGGACCTACAATGAGCAGTTCTTC. Its translation: CASSSQGTYNEQFF. This rearrangement joins TRBV6-1 to TRBJ2-1, with D possibly being TRBD1 (6 bases). The germline gives CDR1 MNHNS, CDR2 SASEGT. The CDR3 length is 14 residues. Trimming took 5 bases from V and 2 from J, leaving 10 bases between them.

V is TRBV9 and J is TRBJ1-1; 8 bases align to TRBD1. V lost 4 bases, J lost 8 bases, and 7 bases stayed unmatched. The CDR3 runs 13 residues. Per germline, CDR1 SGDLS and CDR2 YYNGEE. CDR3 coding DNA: TGTGCCAGCAGCCCCGACGGACAGGGCGAAGCTTTCTTT. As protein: CASSPDGQGEAFF.

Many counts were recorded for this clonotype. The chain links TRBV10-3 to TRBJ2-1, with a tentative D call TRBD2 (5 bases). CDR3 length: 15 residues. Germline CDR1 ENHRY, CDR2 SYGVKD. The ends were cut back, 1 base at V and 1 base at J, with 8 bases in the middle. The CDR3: CAISELEGSYNEQFF. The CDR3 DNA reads TGTGCCATCAGTGAGTTAGAGGGTTCCTACAATGAGCAGTTCTTC.

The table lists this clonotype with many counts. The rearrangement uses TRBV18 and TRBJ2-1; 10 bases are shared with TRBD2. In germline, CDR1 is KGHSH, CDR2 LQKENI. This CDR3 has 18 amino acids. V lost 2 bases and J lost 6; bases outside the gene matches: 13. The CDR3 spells CASSPAASGTSVGNEQFF. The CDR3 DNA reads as TGTGCCAGCTCACCAGCCGCTTCCGGGACTAGCGTGGGCAATGAGCAGTTCTTC.

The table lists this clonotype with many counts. The CDR3 region is CASRAGPSLGYTF. CDR3 in DNA: TGTGCCAGCAGGGCCGGGCCTAGTCTCGGCTACACCTTC. The rearrangement links TRBV2 to TRBJ1-2; D remains ambiguous. The CDR3 totals 13 residues. Germline V gene sequence: CDR1 SNHLY, CDR2 FYNNEI. Trimming took off 6 bases at V and 8 bases at J, with 16 bases between the two ends.

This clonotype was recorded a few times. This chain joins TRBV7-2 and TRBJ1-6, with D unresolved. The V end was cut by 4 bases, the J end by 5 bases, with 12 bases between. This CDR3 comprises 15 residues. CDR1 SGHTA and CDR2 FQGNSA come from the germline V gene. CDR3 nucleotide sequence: TGTGCCAGCAGCTACGACTTGTCCCATAATTCACCCCTCCACTTT. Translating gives CASSYDLSHNSPLHF.

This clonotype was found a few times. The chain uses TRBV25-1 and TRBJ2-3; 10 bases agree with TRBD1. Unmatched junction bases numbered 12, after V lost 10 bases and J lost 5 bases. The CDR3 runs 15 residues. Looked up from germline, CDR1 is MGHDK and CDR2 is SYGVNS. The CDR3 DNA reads TGTGCCACCCAGGCCGGGACAGGGGTACAAGATACGCAGTATTTT. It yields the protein CATQAGTGVQDTQYF.

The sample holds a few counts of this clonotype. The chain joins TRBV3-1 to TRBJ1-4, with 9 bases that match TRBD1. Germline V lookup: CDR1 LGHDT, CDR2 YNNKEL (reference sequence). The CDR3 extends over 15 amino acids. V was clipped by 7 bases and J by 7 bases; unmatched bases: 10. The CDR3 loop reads CASTLTGTGTEKLFF. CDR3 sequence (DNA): TGTGCCAGCACCCTTACCGGGACAGGGACTGAAAAACTGTTTTTT.

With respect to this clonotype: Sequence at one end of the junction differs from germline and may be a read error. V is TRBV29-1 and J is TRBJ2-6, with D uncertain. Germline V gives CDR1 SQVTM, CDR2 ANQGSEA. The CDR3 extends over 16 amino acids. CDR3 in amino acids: CSVQDGSYSGANVLTF. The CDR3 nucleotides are TGCAGCGTTCAAGACGGATCTTACTCTGGGGCCAACGTCCTGACTTTC.

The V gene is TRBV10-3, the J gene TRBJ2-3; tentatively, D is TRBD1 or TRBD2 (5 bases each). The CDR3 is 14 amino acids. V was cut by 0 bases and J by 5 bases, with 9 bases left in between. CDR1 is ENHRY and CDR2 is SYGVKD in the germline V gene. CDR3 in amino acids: CAISESGTKDTQYF. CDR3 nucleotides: TGTGCCATCAGTGAGTCCGGGACGAAAGATACGCAGTATTTT.

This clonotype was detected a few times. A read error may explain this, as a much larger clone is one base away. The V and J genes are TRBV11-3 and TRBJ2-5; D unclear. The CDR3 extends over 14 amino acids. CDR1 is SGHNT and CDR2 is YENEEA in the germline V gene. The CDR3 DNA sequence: TGTGCCAGCCGCCCCCTGTTTTCCTCGAAGACCCAGCACTTC. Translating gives CASRPLFSSKTQHF.

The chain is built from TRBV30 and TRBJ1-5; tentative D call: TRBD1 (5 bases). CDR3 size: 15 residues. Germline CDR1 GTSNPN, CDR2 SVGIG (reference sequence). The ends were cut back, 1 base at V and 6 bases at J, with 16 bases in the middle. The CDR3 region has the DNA TGTGCCTGGAGTGCTACGCTTCAGGGAACTCAGCCCCAGCATTTT. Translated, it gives CAWSATLQGTQPQHF.

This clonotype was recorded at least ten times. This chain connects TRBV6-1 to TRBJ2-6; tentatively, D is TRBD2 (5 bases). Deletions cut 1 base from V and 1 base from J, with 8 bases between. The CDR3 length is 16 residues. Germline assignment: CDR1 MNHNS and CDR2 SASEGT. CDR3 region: CASSEDEGSGANVLTF. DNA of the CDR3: TGTGCCAGCAGTGAAGATGAGGGATCTGGGGCCAACGTCCTGACTTTC.

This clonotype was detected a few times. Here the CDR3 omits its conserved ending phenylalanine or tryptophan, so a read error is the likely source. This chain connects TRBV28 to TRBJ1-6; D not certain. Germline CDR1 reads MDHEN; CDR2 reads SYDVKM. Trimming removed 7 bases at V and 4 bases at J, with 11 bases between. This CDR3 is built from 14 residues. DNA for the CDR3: TGTGCCAGCACAGAGAGGGTTTATAATTCACCCCTCCACCTT. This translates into CASTERVYNSPLHL.

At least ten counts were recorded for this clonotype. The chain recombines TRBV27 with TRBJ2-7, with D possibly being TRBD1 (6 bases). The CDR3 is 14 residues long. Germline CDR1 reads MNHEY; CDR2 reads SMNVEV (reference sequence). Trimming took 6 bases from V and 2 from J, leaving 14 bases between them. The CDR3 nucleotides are TGTGCCAGCAGATCGGGACACACAACCTACGAGCAGTACTTC. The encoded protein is CASRSGHTTYEQYF.